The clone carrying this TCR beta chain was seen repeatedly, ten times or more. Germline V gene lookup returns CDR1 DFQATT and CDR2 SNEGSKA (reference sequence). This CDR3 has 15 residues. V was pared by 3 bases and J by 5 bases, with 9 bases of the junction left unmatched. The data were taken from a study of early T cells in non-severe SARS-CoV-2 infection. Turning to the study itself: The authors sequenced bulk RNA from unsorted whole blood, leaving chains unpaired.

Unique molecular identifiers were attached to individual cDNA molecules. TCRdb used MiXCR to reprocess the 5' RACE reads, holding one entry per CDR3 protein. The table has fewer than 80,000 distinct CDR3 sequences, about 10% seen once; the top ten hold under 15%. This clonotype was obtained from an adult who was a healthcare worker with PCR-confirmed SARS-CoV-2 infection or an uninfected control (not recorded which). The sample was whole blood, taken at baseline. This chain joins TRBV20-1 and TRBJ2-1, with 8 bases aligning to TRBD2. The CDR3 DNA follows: TGCAGTGCTAGCCCGGGGAGCGGGAGCGACAATGAGCAGTTCTTC. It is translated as CSASPGSGSDNEQFF.